This T cell receptor (beta chain) was recovered during a study of neurological immune-mediated disorders. Whole-study findings and limits: Multiple sclerosis patients had less TCR clonal expansion than even healthy controls, unlike HTLV-1-associated myelopathy. The absence of any CDR3 amino acid sequence shared by expanded clones across subjects suggests that repertoires were private in all groups.

The V end lost 7 bases, the J end lost 0 bases, and 9 bases lay between the germline ends. This CDR3 is built from 13 residues. This clonotype occurred many times. Antigen: not known. It was by 5'RACE with 10-nucleotide random UMIs that the cDNA was made. Per sequencing run, 15-18 subjects together gave over 170 million TCR-beta sequences. TCRdb fed the 5' RACE reads into MiXCR, producing one record per CDR3 protein. The sample records about 50,000 distinct CDR3 sequences, 3% to 3.5% being singletons. The chain uses TRBV12-3 or TRBV12-4 and TRBJ1-2; D is unresolved. The receptor comes from a man aged 35 to 55 with multiple sclerosis. The material sequenced was PBMCs. The CDR3 DNA reads TGTGCCAGCACCTACAGCGCTAACTATGGCTACACCTTC. Its protein is CASTYSANYGYTF.